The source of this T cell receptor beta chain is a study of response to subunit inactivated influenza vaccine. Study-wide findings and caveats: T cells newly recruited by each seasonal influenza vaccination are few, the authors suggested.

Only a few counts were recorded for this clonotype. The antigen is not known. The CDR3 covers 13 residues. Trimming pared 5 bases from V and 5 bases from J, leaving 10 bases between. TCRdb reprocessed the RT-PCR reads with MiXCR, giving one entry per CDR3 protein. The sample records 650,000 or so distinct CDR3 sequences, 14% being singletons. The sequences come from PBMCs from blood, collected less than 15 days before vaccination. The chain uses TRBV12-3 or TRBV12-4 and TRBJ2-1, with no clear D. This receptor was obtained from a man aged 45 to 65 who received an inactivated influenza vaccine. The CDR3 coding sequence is TGTGCCAGCAGTACCTACAGAGACAATGAGCAGTTCTTC. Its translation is CASSTYRDNEQFF.